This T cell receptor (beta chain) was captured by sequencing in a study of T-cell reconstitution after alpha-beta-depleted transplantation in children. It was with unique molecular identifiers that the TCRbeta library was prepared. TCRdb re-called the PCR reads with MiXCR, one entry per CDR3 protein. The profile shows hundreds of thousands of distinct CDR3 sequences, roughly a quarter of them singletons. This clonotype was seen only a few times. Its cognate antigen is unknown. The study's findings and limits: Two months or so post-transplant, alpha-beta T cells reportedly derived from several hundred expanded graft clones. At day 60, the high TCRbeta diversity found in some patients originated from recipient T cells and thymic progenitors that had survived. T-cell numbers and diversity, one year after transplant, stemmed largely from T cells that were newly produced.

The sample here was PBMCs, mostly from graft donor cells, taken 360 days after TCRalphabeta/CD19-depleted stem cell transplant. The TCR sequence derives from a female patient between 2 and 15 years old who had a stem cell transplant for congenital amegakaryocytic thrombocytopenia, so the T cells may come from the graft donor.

CDR3 region: CSASGRLAGGSDTQYF. CDR3 nucleotides: TGCAGTGCTAGCGGGAGACTAGCGGGGGGGTCAGATACGCAGTATTTT. The genes are TRBV20-1 and TRBJ2-3; 14 bases map to TRBD2. After removal of 3 bases from V and 4 bases from J, the junction contained 6 bases not matched to a gene. The CDR3 is 16 amino acids. CDR1 and CDR2 from the germline V gene are DFQATT and SNEGSKA (reference sequence).